This T cell receptor (beta chain) emerged from a study of cytomegalovirus exposure and HLA in healthy donors. Profiling relied on immunoSEQ multiplex PCR, and the TCRdb table lists in-frame clones only, not all of them. The table shows 150,000 to 200,000 clones, with 86% occurring only once. This clone was picked up one time. The antigen remains unidentified. Germline V gene sequence: CDR1 MDHEN, CDR2 SYDVKM. Trimming at V came to 3 bases and at J to 3 bases, leaving 0 bases not matched to a gene. The CDR3 spans 13 residues. Points from the study as a whole: A subsequent analysis found that TCR clusters from the first cohort also tended to co-occur in the 90 to 150 validation repertoires, with 90% to 95% of cluster scores above 0. Rarity characterized most TCR sequences, yet some public TCRs appeared in many donors. There were a few CMV-associated chains whose specificity for CMV antigens was confirmed in vitro.

The chain combines TRBV28 with TRBJ2-7, with 9 bases fitting TRBD2. Sequencing input: PBMCs. This sequence originates from a man aged 25-45 years in good health and CMV-seropositive. The CDR3 nucleotides read TGTGCCAGCAGTTTGCGGGGGGGCTACGAGCAGTACTTC. Protein sequence: CASSLRGGYEQYF.